Given below is one T cell receptor (beta chain) in context. What it recognizes is unknown. Assay: immunoSEQ multiplex PCR; the TCRdb copy retains only in-frame clones and omits some. The table includes some 2,400,000 clones, roughly 95% detected once. The germline gives CDR1 SGHDT, CDR2 YYEEEE. The germline V and J ends were trimmed by 0 bases and 0 bases, with 10 bases remaining between them. The CDR3 runs to 17 residues. This sample is drawn from a study of shared clonotypes between healthy human individuals. Overall study results and limits: Naive subsets generally exceeded memory subsets in estimated richness.

Sequencing used naive CD4+ T cells sorted from blood. Noted subset: CD45RA+ positively selected. The clonotype was recovered from a man between 18 and 35 years old in good health. The rearrangement links TRBV5-6 to TRBJ1-6; D is uncertain. The CDR3 protein is CASSLAEWSSYNSPLHF. The CDR3 region has the DNA TGTGCCAGCAGCTTGGCAGAATGGAGCTCCTATAATTCACCCCTCCACTTT.